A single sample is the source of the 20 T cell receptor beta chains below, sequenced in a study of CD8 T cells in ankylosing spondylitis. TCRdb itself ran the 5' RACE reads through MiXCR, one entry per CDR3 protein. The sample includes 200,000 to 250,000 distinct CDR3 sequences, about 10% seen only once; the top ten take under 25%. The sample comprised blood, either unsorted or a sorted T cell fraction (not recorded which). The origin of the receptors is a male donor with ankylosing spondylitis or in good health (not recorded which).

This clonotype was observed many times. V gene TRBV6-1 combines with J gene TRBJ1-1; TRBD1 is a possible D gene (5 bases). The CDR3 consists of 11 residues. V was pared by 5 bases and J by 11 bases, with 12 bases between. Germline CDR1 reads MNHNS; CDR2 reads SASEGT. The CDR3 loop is CASSSLWGAFF. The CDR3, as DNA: TGTGCCAGCAGTTCCCTGTGGGGGGCTTTCTTT.

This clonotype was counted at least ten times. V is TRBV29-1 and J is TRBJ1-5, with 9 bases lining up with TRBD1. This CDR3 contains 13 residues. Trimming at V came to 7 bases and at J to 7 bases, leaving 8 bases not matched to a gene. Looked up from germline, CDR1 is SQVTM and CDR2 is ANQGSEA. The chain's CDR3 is CSAQGQGGQPQHF. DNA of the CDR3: TGCAGCGCCCAGGGACAGGGTGGGCAGCCCCAGCATTTT.

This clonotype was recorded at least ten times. CDR3 sequence: CASSQSDGRDQPQHF. The CDR3, as DNA: TGCGCCAGCAGCCAGAGCGATGGGCGGGATCAGCCCCAGCATTTT. V usage is TRBV5-1 and J usage is TRBJ1-5, with no clear D. Germline CDR1 SGHRS, CDR2 YFSETQ. The CDR3 has 15 amino acids. Trimming took 4 bases from V and 5 from J, leaving 16 bases between them.

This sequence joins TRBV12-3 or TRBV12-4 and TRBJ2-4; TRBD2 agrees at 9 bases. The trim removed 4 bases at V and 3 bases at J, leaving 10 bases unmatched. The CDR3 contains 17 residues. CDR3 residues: CASSSAGGPGDKNIQYF. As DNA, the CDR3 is TGTGCCAGCAGTTCGGCGGGGGGGCCCGGGGACAAAAACATTCAGTACTTC.

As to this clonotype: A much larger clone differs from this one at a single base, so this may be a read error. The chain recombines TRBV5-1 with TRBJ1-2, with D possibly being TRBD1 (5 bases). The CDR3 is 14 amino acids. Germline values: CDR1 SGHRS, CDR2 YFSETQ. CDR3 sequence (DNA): TGCGCCAGCACCACTGGGGACGTAGACTATGGCGACACCTTC. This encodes CASTTGDVDYGDTF.

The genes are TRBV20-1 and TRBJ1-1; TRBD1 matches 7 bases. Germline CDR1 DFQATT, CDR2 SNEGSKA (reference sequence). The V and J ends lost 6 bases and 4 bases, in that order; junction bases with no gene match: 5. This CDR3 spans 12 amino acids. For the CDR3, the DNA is TGCAGTGCCGAGAGGGACAGCACTGAAGCTTTCTTT. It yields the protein CSAERDSTEAFF.

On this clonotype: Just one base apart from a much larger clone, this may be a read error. CDR3 protein: CASSGDKDDEKLFF. The CDR3 DNA follows: TGTGCCAGCAGCGGGGACAAGGACGATGAAAAACTGTTTTTT. The rearrangement links TRBV5-6 to TRBJ1-4; perhaps TRBD1 as D (6 bases). The CDR3 has 14 amino acids. CDR1 and CDR2 (germline): SGHDT, YYEEEE. V was trimmed by 4 bases and J by 6 bases, leaving 13 bases between them.

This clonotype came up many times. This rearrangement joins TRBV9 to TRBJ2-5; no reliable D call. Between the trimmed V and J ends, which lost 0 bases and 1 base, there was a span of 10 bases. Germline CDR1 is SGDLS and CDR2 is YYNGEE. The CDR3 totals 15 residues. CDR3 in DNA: TGTGCCAGCAGCGTAGATCCGGAAAGCCAAGAGACCCAGTACTTC. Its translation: CASSVDPESQETQYF.

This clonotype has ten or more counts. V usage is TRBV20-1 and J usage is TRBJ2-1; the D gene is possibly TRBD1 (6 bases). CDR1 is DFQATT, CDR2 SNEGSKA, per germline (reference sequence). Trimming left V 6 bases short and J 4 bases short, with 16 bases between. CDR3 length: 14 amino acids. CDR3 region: CSAAHTTGYNEQFF. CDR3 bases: TGCAGTGCCGCACATACGACAGGTTACAATGAGCAGTTCTTC.

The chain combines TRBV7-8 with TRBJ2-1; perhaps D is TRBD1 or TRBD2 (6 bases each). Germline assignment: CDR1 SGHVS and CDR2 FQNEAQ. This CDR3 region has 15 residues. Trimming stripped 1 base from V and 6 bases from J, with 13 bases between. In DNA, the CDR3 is TGTGCCAGCAGCTTAGAGGGGGGAATGGTCAATGAGCAGTTCTTC. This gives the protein CASSLEGGMVNEQFF. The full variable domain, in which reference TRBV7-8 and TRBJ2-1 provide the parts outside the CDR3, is GAGVSQSPRYKVAKRGQDVALRCDPISGHVSLFWYQQALGQGPEFLTYFQNEAQLDKSGLPSDRFFAERPEGSVSTLKIQRTQQEDSAVYLCASSLEGGMVNEQFFGPGTRLTVL.

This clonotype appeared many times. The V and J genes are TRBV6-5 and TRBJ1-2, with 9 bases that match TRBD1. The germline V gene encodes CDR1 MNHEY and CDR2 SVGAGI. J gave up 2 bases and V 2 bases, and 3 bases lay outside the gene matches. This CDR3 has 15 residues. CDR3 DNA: TGTGCCAGCAGTTACGGAGGACAGGGGAACTATGGCTACACCTTC. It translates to CASSYGGQGNYGYTF.

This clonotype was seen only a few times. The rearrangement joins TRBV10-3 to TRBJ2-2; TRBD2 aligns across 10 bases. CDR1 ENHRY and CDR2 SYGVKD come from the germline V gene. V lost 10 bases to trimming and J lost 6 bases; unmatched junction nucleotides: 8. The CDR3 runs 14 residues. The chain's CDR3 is CATRPSGGSGELFF. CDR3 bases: TGTGCCACCCGGCCTAGCGGGGGCTCCGGGGAGCTGTTTTTT.

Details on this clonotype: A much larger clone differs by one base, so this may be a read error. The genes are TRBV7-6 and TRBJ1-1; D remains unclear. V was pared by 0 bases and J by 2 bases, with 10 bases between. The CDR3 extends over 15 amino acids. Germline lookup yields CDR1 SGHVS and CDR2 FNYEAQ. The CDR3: CASSLAVCINTEAFF. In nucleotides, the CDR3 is TGTGCCAGCAGCTTAGCGGTCTGTATTAACACTGAAGCTTTCTTT.

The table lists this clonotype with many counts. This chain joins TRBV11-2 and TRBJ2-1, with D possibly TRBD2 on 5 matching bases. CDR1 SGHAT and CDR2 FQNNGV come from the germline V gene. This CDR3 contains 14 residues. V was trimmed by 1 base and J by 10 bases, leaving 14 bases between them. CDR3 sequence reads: CASSLAFSDGEQFF. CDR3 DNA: TGTGCCAGCAGCTTAGCTTTTAGCGACGGGGAGCAGTTCTTC.

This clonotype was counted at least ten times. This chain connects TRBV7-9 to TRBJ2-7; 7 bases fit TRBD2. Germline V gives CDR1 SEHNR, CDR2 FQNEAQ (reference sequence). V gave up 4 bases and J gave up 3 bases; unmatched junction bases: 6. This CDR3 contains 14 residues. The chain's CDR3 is CASSSDAGDYEQYF. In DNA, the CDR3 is TGTGCCAGCAGCTCTGACGCGGGGGACTACGAGCAGTACTTC.

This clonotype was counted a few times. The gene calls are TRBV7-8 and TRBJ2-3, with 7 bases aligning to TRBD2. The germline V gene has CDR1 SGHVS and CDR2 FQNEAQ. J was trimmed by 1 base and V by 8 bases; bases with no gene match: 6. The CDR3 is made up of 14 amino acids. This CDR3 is CASDGGSGTDTQYF. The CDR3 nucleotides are TGTGCCAGCGACGGGGGGTCGGGCACAGATACGCAGTATTTT.

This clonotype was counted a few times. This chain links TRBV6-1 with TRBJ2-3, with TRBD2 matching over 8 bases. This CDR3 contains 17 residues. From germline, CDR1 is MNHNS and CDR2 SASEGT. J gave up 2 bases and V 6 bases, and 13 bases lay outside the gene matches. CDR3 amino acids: CASRASTGRGVTDTQYF. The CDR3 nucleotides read TGTGCCAGCAGGGCCTCTACGGGGCGGGGGGTCACAGATACGCAGTATTTT.

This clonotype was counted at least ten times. The chain's CDR3 is CASSSYRGAYEQYF. CDR3 nucleotide sequence: TGTGCCAGCAGCTCCTACAGGGGAGCCTACGAGCAGTACTTC. This rearrangement joins TRBV7-2 to TRBJ2-7; 7 nucleotides line up with TRBD1. Unmatched junction bases numbered 5, after V lost 4 bases and J lost 2 bases. The CDR3 has 14 amino acids. CDR1 and CDR2 (germline): SGHTA, FQGNSA. The full variable domain, with the rest looked up from reference TRBV7-2 and TRBJ2-7, is GAGVSQSPSNKVTEKGKDVELRCDPISGHTALYWYRQSLGQGLEFLIYFQGNSAPDKSGLPSDRFSAERTGGSVSTLTIQRTQQEDSAVYLCASSSYRGAYEQYFGPGTRLTVT.

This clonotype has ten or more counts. Written as DNA, the CDR3 is TGTGCCATCACCCAGACCGGGGGGCCGTACAATGAGCAGTTCTTC. It translates to CAITQTGGPYNEQFF. The gene calls are TRBV10-3 and TRBJ2-1; D might be TRBD2 (7 bases). Germline lookup yields CDR1 ENHRY and CDR2 SYGVKD. CDR3 size: 15 residues. V lost 7 bases and J 4 bases, leaving 17 bases between the germline ends.

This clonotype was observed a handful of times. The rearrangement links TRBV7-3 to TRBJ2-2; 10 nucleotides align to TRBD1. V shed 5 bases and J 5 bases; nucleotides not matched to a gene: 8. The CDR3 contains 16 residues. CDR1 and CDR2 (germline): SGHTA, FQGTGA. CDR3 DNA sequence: TGTGCCAGCAGCCCCGGGACAGGGGTTTATACCGGGGAGCTGTTTTTT. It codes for CASSPGTGVYTGELFF.